These 22 T cell receptor beta chains came from one sample sequenced in a study of OX40 agonist ivuxolimab in advanced cancers. Clones were sequenced by immunoSEQ multiplex PCR, and TCRdb holds only the in-frame ones, with some missing. The sample lists 65,000 to 70,000 clones, 80% to 95% occurring once. The sequenced sample was CD4+ or CD8+ T cells sorted from blood, obtained in a trial of the OX40 agonist ivuxolimab. The receptors were gathered from an adult with an advanced solid tumor such as melanoma, head and neck, liver or kidney cancer.

Of note for this clone: The junction does not match germline at one end; this may be a read error. The same CDR3 can be traced to other DNA sequences in this sample. The chain joins TRBV7-3 to TRBJ1-1; D gene unclear. CDR3 length equals 15 residues. Germline V lookup: CDR1 SGHTA, CDR2 FQGTGA. The CDR3 bases are TGTGCCAGTAGCTTAACGAGGGAGATGAACACTGAAGCTTTCTTT. It codes for CASSLTREMNTEAFF.

The chain uses TRBV5-1 and TRBJ2-7; TRBD1 aligns across 9 bases. Per the germline V gene, CDR1 is SGHRS and CDR2 is YFSETQ. V trimming: 0 bases; J trimming: 3 bases; junction bases outside the gene matches: 1. This CDR3 comprises 14 residues. This chain's CDR3 is CASSLADRGYEQYF. CDR3 nucleotides: TGCGCCAGCAGCTTGGCGGACAGGGGCTACGAGCAGTACTTC.

The V call is TRBV5-4, the J call TRBJ1-2; no clear D gene. There are 15 residues in the CDR3. V lost 0 bases and J lost 8, with 17 bases in between. Germline CDR1 SGHNT, CDR2 YYREEE (reference sequence). CDR3 protein: CASSLGSAGAYGYTF. The CDR3 bases are TGTGCCAGCAGCTTGGGGAGTGCCGGAGCCTACGGCTACACCTTC.

This clone showed up just once. The V and J genes are TRBV7-9 and TRBJ1-1; unclear D gene. This CDR3 spans 13 amino acids. Germline V gene lookup returns CDR1 SEHNR and CDR2 FQNEAQ (reference sequence). Trimming took 8 bases from V and 4 from J, leaving 14 bases between them. The CDR3 reads CASGLGLGTEAFF. CDR3 coding DNA: TGTGCCAGCGGTCTGGGGTTGGGCACTGAAGCTTTCTTT.

The chain carries TRBV5-4 and TRBJ2-3, with 10 bases aligning to TRBD2. Germline values: CDR1 SGHNT, CDR2 YYREEE (reference sequence). This CDR3 has 17 amino acids. J lost 4 bases, V lost 0 bases, and 8 bases had no gene match. This CDR3 is CASSLDSSGSMADTQYF. The CDR3 DNA follows: TGTGCCAGCAGCTTGGACTCTAGCGGGAGTATGGCAGATACGCAGTATTTT.

The chain carries TRBV21-1 and TRBJ1-3; TRBD1 is the table's D call, not checked against the DNA. TRBV21-1 is shown as a pseudogene. This CDR3 has 14 amino acids. The CDR3 region is CASTPGGSGNTIYF. The CDR3 DNA is TGTGCCAGCACCCCAGGGGGTTCTGGAAACACCATATATTTT.

CDR3 nucleotides: TGTGCCAGCAGCGTAGCGGCAGAAACCAAAAACATTCAGTACTTC. Translation gives CASSVAAETKNIQYF. The genes are TRBV9 and TRBJ2-4; D unresolved. The germline CDR1 and CDR2 sequences are SGDLS and YYNGEE. The CDR3 covers 15 residues. Trimming removed 0 bases at V and 2 bases at J, with 9 bases between.

The chain uses TRBV5-4 and TRBJ2-1; D perhaps matches TRBD1 (5 bases). The germline CDR1 and CDR2 sequences are SGHNT and YYREEE (reference sequence). The V and J ends lost 5 bases and 7 bases respectively, with 19 bases between them. This CDR3 is 15 amino acids long. CDR3 region: CASSPGPRKGNEQFF. DNA of the CDR3: TGTGCCAGCAGTCCCGGGCCCCGAAAGGGGAATGAGCAGTTCTTC.

The gene calls are TRBV6-6 and TRBJ2-1; tentatively, D is TRBD2 (6 bases). The CDR3 runs 13 residues. Trimming removed 4 bases at V and 10 bases at J, with 14 bases between. The germline gives CDR1 MNHNY, CDR2 SVGAGI (reference sequence). CDR3 coding DNA: TGTGCCAGCAGTTTGGGACTGAACCGGGAGCAGTTCTTC. Translated: CASSLGLNREQFF.

The chain is built from TRBV7-9 and TRBJ2-3; no firm D call. The CDR3 consists of 11 residues. Per germline, CDR1 SEHNR and CDR2 FQNEAQ (reference sequence). The V and J ends lost 6 bases and 6 bases respectively, with 7 bases between them. CDR3 loop: CASRQSDTQYF. CDR3 sequence (DNA): TGTGCCAGCAGGCAATCTGATACGCAGTATTTT.

This clone was observed once. This rearrangement joins TRBV6-6 to TRBJ2-1; 11 bases line up with TRBD2. There are 16 residues in the CDR3. Trimming removed 5 bases from V and 0 bases from J; junction bases left unmatched: 3. CDR1 MNHNY and CDR2 SVGAGI come from the germline V gene (reference sequence). The CDR3 region is CASSQTSGSSYNEQFF. CDR3 coding DNA: TGTGCCAGCAGTCAAACTAGCGGGAGCTCCTACAATGAGCAGTTCTTC.

The chain has TRBV6-1 and TRBJ1-5; D uncertain. Germline V gene sequence: CDR1 MNHNS, CDR2 SASEGT. V shed 5 bases and J shed 6 bases, with 11 bases lying between them. The CDR3 has 13 residues. The CDR3 DNA reads TGTGCCAGCAGTTTCACGGGGAGTCAGCCCCAGCATTTT. Translation: CASSFTGSQPQHF.

The genes are TRBV9 and TRBJ2-2, with 7 bases aligning to TRBD1. Germline V lookup: CDR1 SGDLS, CDR2 YYNGEE. The CDR3 consists of 15 residues. The V and J ends lost 4 bases and 4 bases, in that order; junction bases with no gene match: 7. The CDR3 is CASSSQTGLTGELFF. The CDR3 nucleotides are TGTGCCAGCAGCTCCCAGACAGGGCTCACCGGGGAGCTGTTTTTT.

The chain employs TRBV14 and TRBJ2-3; D is uncertain. CDR1 is SGHDN, CDR2 FVKESK, per germline. The V end was cut by 4 bases, the J end by 2 bases, with 7 bases between. The CDR3 has 13 amino acids. In DNA form, the CDR3 reads TGTGCCAGCAGCCGTACCTTCACAGATACGCAGTATTTT. Translating gives CASSRTFTDTQYF.

The rearrangement uses TRBV20-1 and TRBJ2-3, with unresolved D. V was cut by 5 bases and J by 2 bases, with 5 bases left in between. CDR1 and CDR2 (germline): DFQATT, SNEGSKA (reference sequence). The CDR3 consists of 11 residues. The CDR3 DNA is TGCAGTGCTTCGAACACAGATACGCAGTATTTT. This encodes CSASNTDTQYF.

This clone was seen once. This chain joins TRBV28 and TRBJ2-5; the match to TRBD2 covers 7 bases. J gave up 1 base and V 2 bases, and 7 bases lay outside the gene matches. Germline lookup yields CDR1 MDHEN and CDR2 SYDVKM. The CDR3 is 16 residues long. The CDR3 DNA sequence: TGTGCCAGCAGTTTACTTGGGGGGGGACCCCAAGAGACCCAGTACTTC. Its translation: CASSLLGGGPQETQYF.

The rearrangement links TRBV7-3 to TRBJ2-3; 8 bases are shared with TRBD2. With V trimmed by 4 bases and J by 2 bases, 2 bases remained unmatched. Per germline, CDR1 SGHTA and CDR2 FQGTGA. The CDR3 consists of 14 residues. CDR3 in amino acids: CASSSAGATDTQYF. DNA for the CDR3: TGTGCCAGCAGCTCAGCGGGGGCCACAGATACGCAGTATTTT.

The chain joins TRBV28 to TRBJ1-2; TRBD1 might be the D (5 bases). Germline loops: CDR1 MDHEN, CDR2 SYDVKM. CDR3 length equals 15 residues. Trimming took off 4 bases at V and 8 bases at J, with 20 bases between the two ends. CDR3 in DNA: TGTGCCAGCAGTTCACGCGCTCAGGGAAGTGGCGGCTACACCTTC. Residues: CASSSRAQGSGGYTF.

J is TRBJ2-1 and V is TRBV19; D call uncertain. Germline V gives CDR1 LNHDA, CDR2 SQIVND (reference sequence). The CDR3 runs 17 residues. V was clipped by 4 bases and J by 0 bases, with 16 bases between them. The CDR3 is CASSTLPGWSSYNEQFF. The CDR3 bases are TGTGCCAGTAGTACCTTACCGGGTTGGAGCTCCTACAATGAGCAGTTCTTC.

This chain connects TRBV29-1 to TRBJ2-7; a weak D match, TRBD1 (6 bases). The germline V and J ends were trimmed by 4 bases and 4 bases, with 8 bases remaining between them. The V gene's germline CDR1 is SQVTM and CDR2 ANQGSEA. CDR3 length: 11 amino acids. The CDR3 coding sequence is TGCAGCGTTGGGACAGAGTACGAGCAGTACTTC. Translation gives CSVGTEYEQYF.

The rearrangement joins TRBV18 to TRBJ1-3, with no clear D. The CDR3 is 13 residues long. V was trimmed by 3 bases and J by 4 bases, leaving 7 bases between them. Germline lookup yields CDR1 KGHSH and CDR2 LQKENI. Here the CDR3 reads CASSPSQGNTIYF. CDR3 sequence (DNA): TGTGCCAGCTCACCCTCCCAGGGAAACACCATATATTTT.

This rearrangement joins TRBV5-1 to TRBJ2-5; D perhaps matches TRBD1 (6 bases). The CDR3 is 13 residues long. CDR1 and CDR2 (germline): SGHRS, YFSETQ. The ends were cut back, 7 bases at V and 6 bases at J, with 16 bases in the middle. CDR3 amino acids: CASGPQGPQTQYF. DNA of the CDR3: TGCGCCAGCGGCCCACAGGGTCCGCAGACCCAGTACTTC.